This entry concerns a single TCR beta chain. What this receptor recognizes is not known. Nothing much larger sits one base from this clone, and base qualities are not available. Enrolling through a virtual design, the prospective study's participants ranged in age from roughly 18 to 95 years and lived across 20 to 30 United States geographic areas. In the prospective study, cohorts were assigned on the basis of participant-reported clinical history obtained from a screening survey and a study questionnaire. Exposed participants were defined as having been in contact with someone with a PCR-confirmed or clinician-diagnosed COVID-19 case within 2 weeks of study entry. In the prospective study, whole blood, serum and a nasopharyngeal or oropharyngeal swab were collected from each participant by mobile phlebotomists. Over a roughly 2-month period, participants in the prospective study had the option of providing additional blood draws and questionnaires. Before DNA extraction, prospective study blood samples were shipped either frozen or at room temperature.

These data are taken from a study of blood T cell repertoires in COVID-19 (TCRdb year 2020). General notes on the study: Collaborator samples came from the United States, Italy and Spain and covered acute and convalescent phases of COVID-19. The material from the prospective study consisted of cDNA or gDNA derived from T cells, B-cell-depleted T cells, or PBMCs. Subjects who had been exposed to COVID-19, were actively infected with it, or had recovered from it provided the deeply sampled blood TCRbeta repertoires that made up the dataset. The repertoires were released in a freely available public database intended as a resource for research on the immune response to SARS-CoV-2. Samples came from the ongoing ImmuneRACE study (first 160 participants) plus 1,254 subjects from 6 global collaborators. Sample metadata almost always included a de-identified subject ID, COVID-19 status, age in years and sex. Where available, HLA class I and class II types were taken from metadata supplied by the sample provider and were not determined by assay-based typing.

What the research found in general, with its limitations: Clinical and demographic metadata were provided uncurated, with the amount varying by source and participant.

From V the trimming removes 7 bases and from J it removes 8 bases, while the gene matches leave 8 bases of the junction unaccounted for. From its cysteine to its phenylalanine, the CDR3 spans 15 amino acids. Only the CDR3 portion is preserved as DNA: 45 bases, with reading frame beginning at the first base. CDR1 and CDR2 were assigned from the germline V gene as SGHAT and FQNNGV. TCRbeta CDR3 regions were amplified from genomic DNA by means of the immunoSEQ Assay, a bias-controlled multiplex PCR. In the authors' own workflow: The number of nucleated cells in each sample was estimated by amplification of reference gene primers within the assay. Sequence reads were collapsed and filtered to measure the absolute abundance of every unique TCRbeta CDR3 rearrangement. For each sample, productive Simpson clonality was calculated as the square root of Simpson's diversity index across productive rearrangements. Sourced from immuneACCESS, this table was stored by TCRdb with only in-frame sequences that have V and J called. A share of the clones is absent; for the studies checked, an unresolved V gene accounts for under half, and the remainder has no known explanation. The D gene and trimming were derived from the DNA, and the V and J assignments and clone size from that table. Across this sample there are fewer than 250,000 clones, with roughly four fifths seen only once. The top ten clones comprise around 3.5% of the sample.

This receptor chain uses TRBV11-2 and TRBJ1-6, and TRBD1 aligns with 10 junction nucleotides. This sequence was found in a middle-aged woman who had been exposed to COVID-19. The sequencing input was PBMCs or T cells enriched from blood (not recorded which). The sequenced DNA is TGTGCCAGCACCCGGGACAGGGGAATTGATTCACCCCTCCACTTT. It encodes CASTRDRGIDSPLHF.